The following is a TCR beta chain sequence with its context. The record originates from a study of blood T cell repertoires in COVID-19. About the study: Samples representing acute and convalescent COVID-19 were sourced from the United States, Italy and Spain. PBMCs, B-cell-depleted T cells, or T cells provided the cDNA or gDNA that made up the material.

In the original processing: Amplifying reference gene primers gave estimates of nucleated cell counts. Measured with immunoSEQ multiplex PCR; TCRdb has only the in-frame clones, and not every one. V, J and clone size are taken as reported in that table, and D and trimming were inferred from the DNA itself. This table holds about 190,000 clones, 79% found once. The source material was peripheral blood. The receptor was isolated from a man in his sixties with active or convalescent COVID-19.

CDR3 region: CSVGAGTSGPGETQYF. As DNA, the CDR3 is TGCAGCGTTGGAGCCGGGACTAGCGGACCTGGGGAGACCCAGTACTTC. This rearrangement joins TRBV29-1 to TRBJ2-5, with TRBD2 matching 11 bases. J gave up 5 bases and V 4 bases, and 12 bases lay outside the gene matches. This CDR3 is 16 amino acids long. Germline V gene data show CDR1 as SQVTM and CDR2 as ANQGSEA.